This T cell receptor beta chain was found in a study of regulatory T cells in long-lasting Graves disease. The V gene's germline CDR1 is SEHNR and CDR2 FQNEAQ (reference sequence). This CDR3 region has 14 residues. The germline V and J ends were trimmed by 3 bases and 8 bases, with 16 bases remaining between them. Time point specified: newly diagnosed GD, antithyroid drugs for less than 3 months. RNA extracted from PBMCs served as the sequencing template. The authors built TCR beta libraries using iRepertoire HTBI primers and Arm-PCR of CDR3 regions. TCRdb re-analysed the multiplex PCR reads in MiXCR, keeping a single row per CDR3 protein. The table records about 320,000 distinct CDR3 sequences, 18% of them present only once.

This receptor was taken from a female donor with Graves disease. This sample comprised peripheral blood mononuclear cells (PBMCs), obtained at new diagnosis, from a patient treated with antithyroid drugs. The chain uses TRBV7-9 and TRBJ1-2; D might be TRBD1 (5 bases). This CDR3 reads CASSFKGPEGGYTF. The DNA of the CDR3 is TGTGCCAGCAGCTTCAAGGGACCTGAAGGGGGCTACACCTTC.